The 4 T cell receptor beta chains below come from one sample, sequenced in a study of blood T cell repertoires in COVID-19. Measured with immunoSEQ multiplex PCR; TCRdb has only the in-frame clones, and not every one. The data hold about 15,000 clones, with around 82% observed a single time. Sequencing was carried out using peripheral blood. Receptors originate from a human donor in a cohort sampled during active COVID-19.

This clone was counted between two and nine times. The chain recombines TRBV11-2 with TRBJ1-1, with TRBD1 matching 8 bases. Germline values: CDR1 SGHAT, CDR2 FQNNGV. This CDR3 is 16 amino acids long. V shed 2 bases and J 0 bases; nucleotides not matched to a gene: 5. This CDR3 reads CASSLPQGGVNTEAFF. In nucleotides, the CDR3 is TGTGCCAGCAGCTTACCACAGGGGGGGGTGAACACTGAAGCTTTCTTT.

The V and J genes are TRBV9 and TRBJ2-5; maybe TRBD1 (5 bases). The CDR3 consists of 14 residues. Trimming cost V 0 bases and J 6 bases, with 12 bases left between them. Germline CDR1 reads SGDLS; CDR2 reads YYNGEE. The DNA of the CDR3 is TGTGCCAGCAGCGTAGAGTGGGGCGAAAAGACCCAGTACTTC. As protein: CASSVEWGEKTQYF.

The chain joins TRBV4-2 to TRBJ1-2; 8 bases map to TRBD1. The CDR3 sequence is 16 residues long. The germline V gene encodes CDR1 LGHNA and CDR2 YNFKEQ. J gave up 3 bases and V 3 bases, and 9 bases lay outside the gene matches. Written as DNA, the CDR3 is TGTGCCAGCAGCCAGAGCGTCGACAGGGGCGACTATGGCTACACCTTC. Its protein is CASSQSVDRGDYGYTF.

The genes are TRBV28 and TRBJ1-1; D might be TRBD1 (6 bases). The CDR3 sequence is 12 residues long. The V gene's germline CDR1 is MDHEN and CDR2 SYDVKM. V was cut by 5 bases and J by 7 bases, with 11 bases left in between. CDR3 region: CASSPTTGEAFF. The CDR3 DNA follows: TGTGCCAGCAGTCCGACGACAGGTGAAGCTTTCTTT.